Shown below are 28 T cell receptor beta chains from a single sample sequenced in a study of cytomegalovirus exposure and HLA in healthy donors. Libraries were prepared by immunoSEQ multiplex PCR; TCRdb keeps only in-frame clonotypes and omits some of them. The repertoire includes 110,000 to 150,000 clones, around four fifths of them detected once, and 1.4% sits in the top ten. The sequenced sample was PBMCs. The source is a woman younger than 45 in good health and CMV-seronegative.

Points on this clone: One base away lies a much larger clone, so this may be a sequencing read error. The CDR3 loop reads CASSVTGGTEAFF. In nucleotides, the CDR3 is TGTGCCAGCAGCGTGACAGGGGGCACTGAAGCTTTCTTT. The chain combines TRBV9 with TRBJ1-1; the match to TRBD1 covers 9 bases. CDR1 and CDR2 from the germline V gene are SGDLS and YYNGEE. With V trimmed by 2 bases and J by 4 bases, 0 bases remained unmatched. CDR3 length: 13 amino acids.

The chain uses TRBV9 and TRBJ1-6; 7 positions agree with TRBD1. Germline V gene sequence: CDR1 SGDLS, CDR2 YYNGEE. V lost 4 bases to trimming and J lost 8 bases; unmatched junction nucleotides: 9. The CDR3 sequence is 15 residues long. The CDR3 DNA follows: TGTGCCAGCAGCCCAACGACAGGGACCCATTCACCCCTCCACTTT. The encoded protein is CASSPTTGTHSPLHF.

This chain uses TRBV28 with TRBJ2-3, with a possible D match to TRBD1 (5 bases). Trimming took 6 bases from V and 5 from J, leaving 15 bases between them. CDR1 is MDHEN, CDR2 SYDVKM, per germline. The CDR3 has 14 amino acids. CDR3: CASSQIPREDTQYF. The DNA for the CDR3 is TGTGCCAGCAGCCAAATCCCCAGGGAAGATACGCAGTATTTT.

The chain joins TRBV9 to TRBJ2-2; TRBD2 matches 8 bases. The CDR3 consists of 15 residues. The germline CDR1 and CDR2 sequences are SGDLS and YYNGEE. V lost 4 bases and J lost 3; bases outside the gene matches: 5. DNA for the CDR3: TGTGCCAGCAGCCCGGGACTAGGGGACACCGGGGAGCTGTTTTTT. Encoded protein: CASSPGLGDTGELFF.

This clone was observed a few times. The chain has TRBV4-3 and TRBJ2-1; D gene ambiguous. This CDR3 spans 13 amino acids. Germline V lookup: CDR1 LGHNA, CDR2 YSLEER. V lost 2 bases, J lost 3 bases, and 5 bases lay in between. The DNA of the CDR3 is TGCGCCAGCAGCCAATCCATCTACAATGAGCAGTTCTTC. Translation: CASSQSIYNEQFF.

The V gene is TRBV25-1, the J gene TRBJ2-2; D is perhaps TRBD2 (5 bases). Germline V gene data show CDR1 as MGHDK and CDR2 as SYGVNS. V lost 5 bases and J 6 bases, leaving 10 bases between the germline ends. This CDR3 has 13 residues. CDR3 sequence: CASSPRGPGELFF. CDR3 in DNA: TGTGCCAGCAGTCCCCGCGGGCCCGGGGAGCTGTTTTTT.

The rearrangement joins TRBV5-8 to TRBJ2-7; 11 nucleotides match TRBD1. The CDR3 length is 15 residues. J gave up 2 bases and V 3 bases, and 4 bases lay outside the gene matches. CDR1 is SGHTS, CDR2 YDEGEE, per germline. In DNA, the CDR3 is TGTGCCAGCAGCTGGACAGGGGGCTACGCCTACGAGCAGTACTTC. Translating it yields CASSWTGGYAYEQYF.

This clone came up a few times. The chain uses TRBV29-1 and TRBJ1-2; D remains unclear. Germline-derived CDR1 and CDR2 are SQVTM and ANQGSEA. The CDR3 extends over 14 amino acids. The V gene lost 6 bases and the J gene lost 3 bases, with 17 bases spanning the gap. The CDR3 DNA reads as TGCAGCGTCGTTTTGACACAACCGGACTATGGCTACACCTTC. Translated, it gives CSVVLTQPDYGYTF.

The chain recombines TRBV2 with TRBJ1-2; 7 nucleotides line up with TRBD1. Per the germline V gene, CDR1 is SNHLY and CDR2 is FYNNEI. CDR3 size: 13 residues. The J segment lost 5 bases and the V segment lost 11 bases, leaving 11 bases of the junction unmatched. Written as DNA, the CDR3 is TGTGCCCCCCGAACGGGACAGATTTATGGCTACACCTTC. Protein: CAPRTGQIYGYTF.

This chain links TRBV5-1 with TRBJ1-4; tentatively, D is TRBD1 (5 bases). The CDR3 has 18 amino acids. Germline values: CDR1 SGHRS, CDR2 YFSETQ. V was pared by 4 bases and J by 2 bases, with 21 bases between. CDR3 residues: CASSGGDFQRGTNEKLFF. The DNA for the CDR3 is TGCGCCAGCAGCGGAGGGGACTTCCAAAGGGGCACTAATGAAAAACTGTTTTTT.

The chain has TRBV2 and TRBJ2-7, with 7 bases that match TRBD2. Germline assignment: CDR1 SNHLY and CDR2 FYNNEI. The CDR3 has 12 amino acids. Trimming cost V 1 base and J 6 bases; bases outside gene matches: 0. The CDR3 region has the DNA TGTGCCAGCAGTGAAGGCGGGGGCGAGCAGTACTTC. Its translation is CASSEGGGEQYF.

This sequence joins TRBV5-1 and TRBJ1-2; D is unresolved. The CDR3 is 14 amino acids. Germline CDR1 reads SGHRS; CDR2 reads YFSETQ. Between the trimmed V and J ends, which lost 2 bases and 3 bases, there was a span of 11 bases. The DNA of the CDR3 is TGCGCCAGCAGCTTTTCGGGAAAGGACTATGGCTACACCTTC. Encoded protein: CASSFSGKDYGYTF.

The rearrangement uses TRBV6-6 and TRBJ2-7; TRBD1 is a possible D gene (6 bases). The CDR3 sequence is 13 residues long. Germline values: CDR1 MNHNY, CDR2 SVGAGI (reference sequence). The ends were cut back, 4 bases at V and 3 bases at J, with 10 bases in the middle. The DNA for the CDR3 is TGTGCCAGCAGTTTCAGGGGCTACTACGAGCAGTACTTC. This translates into CASSFRGYYEQYF.

The chain employs TRBV2 and TRBJ2-1; 7 bases are a match to TRBD1. Germline V gives CDR1 SNHLY, CDR2 FYNNEI. Trimming cost V 6 bases and J 8 bases; bases outside gene matches: 7. This CDR3 spans 13 amino acids. CDR3 sequence reads: CASRIGQDDEQFF. The CDR3 DNA sequence: TGTGCCAGCAGAATCGGACAGGACGATGAGCAGTTCTTC.

V is TRBV7-2 and J is TRBJ1-1; TRBD1 aligns across 8 bases. This CDR3 contains 15 residues. Germline values: CDR1 SGHTA, CDR2 FQGNSA. The V segment lost 2 bases and the J segment 0 bases; nucleotides outside the gene matches: 2. The CDR3 nucleotides are TGTGCCAGCAGCTTACAGGGGGCGATGAACACTGAAGCTTTCTTT. Translating gives CASSLQGAMNTEAFF.

The V call is TRBV6-1, the J call TRBJ2-7, with TRBD1 matching 8 bases. CDR3 length equals 14 residues. Germline CDR1 MNHNS, CDR2 SASEGT. V dropped 2 bases and J dropped 5; count of bases not matched to a gene: 5. CDR3 protein: CASSEQGAMDEQYF. CDR3 coding DNA: TGTGCCAGCAGTGAACAGGGGGCTATGGACGAGCAGTACTTC.

This clone occurred a few times. The chain has TRBV2 and TRBJ1-1, with D hard to call. From germline, CDR1 is SNHLY and CDR2 FYNNEI. The CDR3 consists of 13 residues. Trimming stripped 9 bases from V and 0 bases from J, with 11 bases between. The CDR3: CASSRALNTEAFF. In nucleotides, the CDR3 is TGTGCCAGTTCGAGGGCCTTGAACACTGAAGCTTTCTTT.

V usage is TRBV18 and J usage is TRBJ2-7; 8 nucleotides match TRBD1. The germline V gene encodes CDR1 KGHSH and CDR2 LQKENI. J gave up 6 bases and V 5 bases, and 12 bases lay outside the gene matches. The CDR3 contains 15 residues. CDR3 DNA sequence: TGTGCCAGCTCAGCTCCGGGACAGGTAGGCCTCGAGCAGTACTTC. Protein: CASSAPGQVGLEQYF. Full variable domain (outside the CDR3, taken from reference TRBV18 and TRBJ2-7): NAGVMQNPRHLVRRRGQEARLRCSPMKGHSHVYWYRQLPEEGLKFMVYLQKENIIDESGMPKERFSAEFPKEGPSILRIQQVVRGDSAAYFCASSAPGQVGLEQYFGPGTRLTVT.

This clone was seen more than once but under ten times. This chain links TRBV7-2 with TRBJ2-1; 10 bases are shared with TRBD2. CDR1 and CDR2 from the germline V gene are SGHTA and FQGNSA. With V trimmed by 7 bases and J by 6 bases, 9 bases remained unmatched. The CDR3 totals 15 residues. The CDR3 sequence is CASNRPTSGPNEQFF. The DNA of the CDR3 is TGTGCCAGCAACCGTCCGACTAGCGGGCCCAATGAGCAGTTCTTC.

V is TRBV7-9 and J is TRBJ1-6; D not certain. Trimming removed 8 bases at V and 7 bases at J, with 18 bases between. The CDR3 runs to 15 residues. CDR1 and CDR2 (germline): SEHNR, FQNEAQ (reference sequence). Here the CDR3 reads CASQAWAGPNSPLHF. The CDR3 DNA follows: TGTGCCAGCCAAGCCTGGGCAGGCCCCAATTCACCCCTCCACTTT.

This clone was seen once. The J gene is TRBJ2-3, the V gene TRBV6-1; D may be TRBD1 (6 bases). CDR1 and CDR2 (germline): MNHNS, SASEGT. Trimming removed 6 bases at V and 1 base at J, with 11 bases between. The CDR3 is made up of 14 amino acids. This CDR3 is CASSAQGGTDTQYF. CDR3 nucleotide sequence: TGTGCCAGCAGCGCACAGGGAGGCACAGATACGCAGTATTTT.

V gene TRBV15 combines with J gene TRBJ1-1; 8 nucleotides agree with TRBD1. The CDR3 is 14 amino acids. V was clipped by 1 base and J by 10 bases; unmatched bases: 8. Germline V gene lookup returns CDR1 LNHNV and CDR2 YYDKDF (reference sequence). The CDR3 sequence is CATSRAAGQGAAFF. In DNA form, the CDR3 reads TGTGCCACCAGCAGAGCTGCGGGCCAGGGGGCAGCTTTCTTT.

CDR3 nucleotide sequence: TGTGCCAGTAGTAAAACCGGGACAGGGGGGCACACTGAAGCTTTCTTT. It translates to CASSKTGTGGHTEAFF. The gene calls are TRBV19 and TRBJ1-1, with 11 bases lining up with TRBD1. This CDR3 is 16 amino acids long. Trimming took 4 bases from V and 3 from J; bases not matched to a gene: 7. Germline-derived CDR1 and CDR2 are LNHDA and SQIVND (reference sequence).

V and J are TRBV6-5 and TRBJ2-7, with TRBD1 matching 8 bases. V gave up 6 bases and J gave up 2 bases; unmatched junction bases: 9. The CDR3 totals 15 residues. Per the germline V gene, CDR1 is MNHEY and CDR2 is SVGAGI. The CDR3 loop reads CASRPRTGPAYEQYF. The CDR3 DNA sequence: TGTGCCAGCAGACCTCGGACAGGGCCCGCCTACGAGCAGTACTTC.

V usage is TRBV7-9 and J usage is TRBJ1-1, with 9 bases matching TRBD1. The CDR3 runs to 15 residues. J was trimmed by 1 base and V by 4 bases; bases with no gene match: 4. Germline V gene sequence: CDR1 SEHNR, CDR2 FQNEAQ (reference sequence). CDR3 DNA sequence: TGTGCCAGCAGCTACCAGGGACAGGGGAACACTGAAGCTTTCTTT. Protein sequence: CASSYQGQGNTEAFF.

The gene calls are TRBV5-4 and TRBJ2-3, with a weak D call TRBD2 (5 bases). Germline assignment: CDR1 SGHNT and CDR2 YYREEE (reference sequence). Trimming left V 2 bases short and J 2 bases short, with 18 bases between. There are 17 residues in the CDR3. This CDR3 is CASSLGGRTPTTDTQYF. In DNA form, the CDR3 reads TGTGCCAGCAGCTTAGGTGGCAGGACTCCAACCACAGATACGCAGTATTTT.

The chain carries TRBV5-1 and TRBJ2-3; 7 bases are a match to TRBD2. From germline, CDR1 is SGHRS and CDR2 YFSETQ. With V trimmed by 0 bases and J by 2 bases, 9 bases remained unmatched. The CDR3 consists of 17 residues. CDR3 in amino acids: CASSLVSGTKITDTQYF. For the CDR3, the DNA is TGCGCCAGCAGCTTGGTGTCCGGGACTAAAATCACAGATACGCAGTATTTT.

J is TRBJ1-5 and V is TRBV9, with D maybe TRBD1 (5 bases). The CDR3 runs to 14 residues. Per the germline V gene, CDR1 is SGDLS and CDR2 is YYNGEE. The germline V and J ends were trimmed by 2 bases and 7 bases, with 13 bases remaining between them. This CDR3 reads CASSVGGGGQPQHF. CDR3 in DNA: TGTGCCAGCAGCGTCGGCGGGGGGGGGCAGCCCCAGCATTTT. Together with reference TRBV9 and TRBJ1-5, the CDR3 gives the full variable domain: DSGVTQTPKHLITATGQRVTLRCSPRSGDLSVYWYQQSLDQGLQFLIQYYNGEERAKGNILERFSAQQFPDLHSELNLSSLELGDSALYFCASSVGGGGQPQHFGDGTRLSIL.